A single TCR beta chain is shown here with its context. This sample is part of a study of T cells after yellow fever vaccination. Study information: Investigators sorted EM, EMRA, CM and Tscm memory subsets, relying on CD3, CD45RA, CCR7 and CD95. Broader study findings: A minor fraction of clonotypes spanned both CD4 and CD8 compartments.

Per the germline V gene, CDR1 is SGHTA and CDR2 is FQGNSA. The junction had 6 bases not matched to a gene; V was cut back by 0 bases and J by 5 bases. CDR3 length: 16 amino acids. From the 5' RACE reads, TCRdb called clonotypes with MiXCR, one entry per CDR3 protein. In the table there are 30,000 or so distinct CDR3 sequences, about 6% of which are singletons. This material consisted of PBMCs, either bulk or a sorted T-cell subset (CD4+, CD8+, memory, or dextramer-sorted; not recorded which), taken on the day of the yellow fever booster vaccination. This rearrangement joins TRBV7-2 to TRBJ2-3; 9 bases are a match to TRBD2. The sequence came from a man aged 25-45 years who received the YFV17D yellow fever vaccine. The chain's CDR3 is CASSLARAGGVDTQYF. The CDR3, as DNA: TGTGCCAGCAGCTTAGCTCGGGCGGGGGGGGTAGATACGCAGTATTTT. Combining the CDR3 with reference TRBV7-2 and TRBJ2-3 gives the whole variable domain GAGVSQSPSNKVTEKGKDVELRCDPISGHTALYWYRQSLGQGLEFLIYFQGNSAPDKSGLPSDRFSAERTGGSVSTLTIQRTQQEDSAVYLCASSLARAGGVDTQYFGPGTRLTVL.